This T cell receptor beta chain is from a study of response to subunit inactivated influenza vaccine. General study points: Authors suggested few new T cells are recruited by each seasonal influenza vaccination.

Concerning this clonotype itself: Its antigen is as yet unknown. A junction end diverges from the germline sequence, so it may reflect a read error.

TCRdb analysed the RT-PCR reads with MiXCR anew, one entry per CDR3 protein. The table lists a few hundred thousand distinct CDR3 sequences, 14% of them singletons. CDR3 length equals 14 residues. This clonotype originated in a man aged 50-60 years who received an inactivated influenza vaccine. The chain has TRBV12-3 or TRBV12-4 and TRBJ2-4; 7 bases align to TRBD1. Specimen: PBMCs from blood, collected 11 to 12 days after vaccination. CDR3 loop: CTSTLGQANNIQYF. DNA of the CDR3: TGTACCAGCACCCTAGGACAGGCGAACAACATTCAGTACTTC.